This is a list of T cell receptor beta chains from one sample in a study of tumor-infiltrating lymphocytes in primary liver carcinoma. Each CDR3 protein is one row after TCRdb ran MiXCR on the multiplex PCR reads. The sample includes roughly 48,000 distinct CDR3 sequences, 60% to 75% of them seen just once. The sample consisted of liver tumor tissue from sampling region 3. All receptors derive from a man aged 40-50 years with primary liver carcinoma and hepatitis B virus infection. Each CDR3 is given with its conserved first and last residue. D genes are given only for firm matches. Expanded clones get a size class; other rows say once, few or many, or leave the size out.

TRBV29-1,TRBJ2-5,TRBD2,NA,TGTAGCGGGATACTAGCGGGAGGGCTGGAGACCCAGTACTTC,CSGILAGGLETQYF
TRBV28,TRBJ2-7,TRBD2,few,TGTGCCAGCAGTTCCCTGGCGGGAGTACAGTACTTC,CASSSLAGVQYF
TRBV4-1,TRBJ2-7,NA,NA,TGTGACAGCAGACCGGGGCCGAGTTCCTACGAGCAGTACTTC,CDSRPGPSSYEQYF
TRBV7-3,TRBJ2-2,NA,few,TGTGCCAGCAGACCCGGGGGTGGGTCCATCGGGGAGCTGCTTTTT,CASRPGGGSIGELLF
TRBV6-6,TRBJ2-1,NA,NA,TGTGCCAGCATGCTTAGCGTACTTAGCTCCTACAATGATGAGTTCTTC,CASMLSVLSSYNDEFF
TRBV28,TRBJ2-7,NA,many,TGTGCCAGCAGTCTAGGGAGCTCCTACGAGCAGTACTTC,CASSLGSSYEQYF
TRBV5-1,TRBJ2-7,NA,NA,TGCGCCGGCATCTTTGAGCAGACTGGCTACGAGCAGTACTTC,CAGIFEQTGYEQYF
TRBV11-2,TRBJ2-3,NA,NA,TGTGCCGGTAGCTTAGGAGTCCCGGGTACAGATACGCAGTATTTT,CAGSLGVPGTDTQYF
TRBV11-2,TRBJ2-2,NA,NA,TGTGCCAGCAACTTAGTGGCGCTAGCGAGAACCGGGGAGCTGTTTTTC,CASNLVALARTGELFF
TRBV10-2,TRBJ2-7,NA,NA,TGCGCCAGCAGACAGCCGGGATCAGCCGAGCAGTACTTC,CASRQPGSAEQYF
TRBV28,TRBJ2-1,NA,NA,TGTACCAGCAGTTTACCCGGGACGTACAATGAGCAATTCTTC,CTSSLPGTYNEQFF
TRBV11-2,TRBJ1-2,NA,NA,TGTACCAGCAGCTTAGGGGGAAACTATGGCCACACCTTC,CTSSLGGNYGHTF
TRBV29-1,TRBJ2-3,NA,NA,TGCGGCGTTCCTCGAATTAGCGGTACTACAGACACGCAGTATTTT,CGVPRISGTTDTQYF
TRBV29-1,TRBJ2-5,TRBD1,NA,TGTAGCGTTGACGCGGCAGGGGGTCTGTACCAAGAGACCCAGTACTTC,CSVDAAGGLYQETQYF
TRBV28,TRBJ2-2,TRBD2,few,TGTGCCAGCAGTTTATCGCGGGGGGCCGGGAAGCTGTTTTTT,CASSLSRGAGKLFF
TRBV7-9,TRBJ2-7,NA,NA,TGTGCCGGAACTTTGGGGAAGCAGTATGAGCAGTACTTC,CAGTLGKQYEQYF
TRBV5-4,TRBJ2-1,NA,NA,TGTGCCAACAGGTCAGGGTTTAGCTCCCACAATGAGCAGTTCTTC,CANRSGFSSHNEQFF
TRBV29-1,TRBJ1-5,TRBD1,NA,TGCAGCGTTACACAGGGGCCGAATCAGCCTCAGCATTTT,CSVTQGPNQPQHF
TRBV6-1,TRBJ2-3,NA,NA,TGTGCCAGTGAGACTTCTGAGGTAGATACGCAGTATTTT,CASETSEVDTQYF
TRBV6-2/TRBV6-3,TRBJ2-7,NA,NA,TGTACCAGCAGTTACTCGGCCTACGAACAGTACTTC,CTSSYSAYEQYF
TRBV28,TRBJ2-7,TRBD1,few,TGTGCCAGCAGTTTGGGTCCAGGGACAGGGTTAGGGGTCTACGAGCAGTACTTC,CASSLGPGTGLGVYEQYF
TRBV11-2,TRBJ2-2,NA,NA,TGTGCCATCAGATTAGATCGAGGGGGAGTGCGCCCGAACACCGGGGAGCCGTTTTTT,CAIRLDRGGVRPNTGEPFF
TRBV6-5,TRBJ1-1,TRBD1,NA,TGTGCCAGGAGTTCCACGGGACAGTCCACTGAAGCTTCCTTT,CARSSTGQSTEASF
TRBV12-3/TRBV12-4,TRBJ2-7,NA,medium-sized,TGTGCCAGCAGGCCCACGGGGGAGCAAGAGCAGTACTTC,CASRPTGEQEQYF
TRBV11-2,TRBJ2-3,NA,NA,TGTGCCAACAGCTTATCAGATACGCAGTATTTT,CANSLSDTQYF
TRBV28,TRBJ2-1,NA,NA,TGTGCCAACACCCTGGGGGCGGGAGCAGACAATGAGCAGTTCTTC,CANTLGAGADNEQFF
TRBV5-6,TRBJ2-7,NA,NA,TGTGCCAGCGGCTTGGGGCGCATAAGGAACGAGCAGTACTTC,CASGLGRIRNEQYF
TRBV11-2,TRBJ2-1,TRBD2,NA,TGTGTCAGCACCTCTCTCGGATTAGCGGGAGGGCCAGCGGCCTACAATGAGCAGTTCTTC,CVSTSLGLAGGPAAYNEQFF
TRBV6-6,TRBJ1-5,NA,NA,TGTGTCAGCAGTTACCGAGTAAAGTATAGTAATCAGCCCCAGCATTTT,CVSSYRVKYSNQPQHF
TRBV10-3,TRBJ2-7,NA,once,TGTGCCATCAGTTCTAGGGCACAGGGAGACGAGCACTACTTC,CAISSRAQGDEHYF
TRBV6-5,TRBJ2-1,NA,NA,TGTGCCAGCAGTTGCTCGATCCATGAGCAGCTCTTC,CASSCSIHEQLF
TRBV28,TRBJ2-3,NA,NA,TGTACCAGCAGCTCCTTGAACAGAGAACCCACAGATACGCAGTATTTT,CTSSSLNREPTDTQYF
TRBV10-1,TRBJ2-3,TRBD2,once,TGCACTAGCAGTGATGGGGGACTAGCGGAGGAGGACGATACGCAGTATTTT,CTSSDGGLAEEDDTQYF
TRBV4-1,TRBJ1-5,NA,NA,TGCGCCAGCAGTTCAGGGGAGGTTGGTCGTCAGCCCCAGCATTTT,CASSSGEVGRQPQHF
TRBV7-9,TRBJ2-7,TRBD1,NA,TGTGTCAGCAGCTCACCCGGGACAGGGTTCGAGCAATACTTC,CVSSSPGTGFEQYF
TRBV15,TRBJ2-6,NA,once,TGTGCCACCAGCCCTGGGGGATCTGGGACCAACGTCCTGACTTTC,CATSPGGSGTNVLTF
TRBV11-2,TRBJ2-5,TRBD2,NA,TGTGCCAGCAGCGACCCCGGGACTAGCGGGACCGAGACCCAAAAGTTC,CASSDPGTSGTETQKF
TRBV10-3,TRBJ2-3,TRBD2,once,TGTGCCGTGAGTGGTTCTTCCGGGACTAGCGGGAGAGATACGCAGTATTTT,CAVSGSSGTSGRDTQYF
TRBV5-4,TRBJ2-1,NA,NA,TGTGCCAGCACCCATGGGGGCACCGGCCGCGCAGTCGATGAGCAGTTCTTC,CASTHGGTGRAVDEQFF
TRBV14,TRBJ2-5,NA,few,TGTGCCAGCAGCCTAGACCCGGGACCCCAAGAGACCCAGTACTTC,CASSLDPGPQETQYF
TRBV7-3,TRBJ2-1,TRBD1,NA,TGTGCCAGCAGCTTGGGACAGGGCGGGCTCAATGAGCAGTTCTTC,CASSLGQGGLNEQFF
TRBV29-1,TRBJ2-7,TRBD1,NA,TGCAGCCTTGAACTTGGGGACAGGGGGAACTACGGGCAGTACTTC,CSLELGDRGNYGQYF
TRBV10-3,TRBJ1-1,TRBD1,NA,TGTGCCGCAGGGGGGATGCAGAACCTTGAAGCTTTCTTT,CAAGGMQNLEAFF
TRBV12-3/TRBV12-4,TRBJ2-7,NA,NA,TGTGCCAGCGGTTTAAGAACGGGGGGCGAGTCCGAGCAGTACTTC,CASGLRTGGESEQYF
TRBV11-1,TRBJ2-1,TRBD2,NA,TGTGTCAGCAGCTTAACCCGTCCGGGTCTAGCGGACAATGAGCAGTTCTTC,CVSSLTRPGLADNEQFF
TRBV29-1,TRBJ2-3,NA,once,TGCAGCGTTGGGCCCGCGGGGCACACAGATACGCAGTATTTT,CSVGPAGHTDTQYF
TRBV10-3,TRBJ2-1,NA,NA,TGTGACATCAGTGATAGAGGCGGGTGGGATGAGCATTTCTTC,CDISDRGGWDEHFF
TRBV7-9,TRBJ1-4,NA,many,TGTGCCAGCAGGAGTAAGGATGAAAAACTGTTTTTT,CASRSKDEKLFF
TRBV12-3/TRBV12-4,TRBJ1-6,NA,NA,TGTGCCAGCAGTGTGACAGTAAACTCACCCCTCCACTTT,CASSVTVNSPLHF
TRBV14,TRBJ1-2,NA,NA,TGTGCCAGCAGACAAGGAGGAGTCGGGACGAAAGGATACACCTTC,CASRQGGVGTKGYTF
TRBV13,TRBJ2-7,NA,NA,TGTATCAGCAGCTTACGGGGGGAGCAGTACTTC,CISSLRGEQYF
TRBV7-9,TRBJ1-6,NA,NA,TGTGCCAGCACCTTAGCCACATGGTTTCGATCACCCCTCCACTTT,CASTLATWFRSPLHF